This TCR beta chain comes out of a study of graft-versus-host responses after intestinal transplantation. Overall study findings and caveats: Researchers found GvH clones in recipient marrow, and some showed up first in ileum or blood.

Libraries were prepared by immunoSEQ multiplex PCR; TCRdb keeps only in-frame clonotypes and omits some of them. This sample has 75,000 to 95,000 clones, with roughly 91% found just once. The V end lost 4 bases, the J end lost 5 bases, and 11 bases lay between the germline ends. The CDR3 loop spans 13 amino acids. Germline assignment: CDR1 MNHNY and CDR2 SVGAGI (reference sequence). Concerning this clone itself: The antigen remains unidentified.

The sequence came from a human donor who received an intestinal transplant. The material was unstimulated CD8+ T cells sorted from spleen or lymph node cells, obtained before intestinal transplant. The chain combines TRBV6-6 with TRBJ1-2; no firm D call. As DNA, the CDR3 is TGTGCCAGCAGTTCCTTTTCTAGGTATGGCTACACCTTC. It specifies CASSSFSRYGYTF.